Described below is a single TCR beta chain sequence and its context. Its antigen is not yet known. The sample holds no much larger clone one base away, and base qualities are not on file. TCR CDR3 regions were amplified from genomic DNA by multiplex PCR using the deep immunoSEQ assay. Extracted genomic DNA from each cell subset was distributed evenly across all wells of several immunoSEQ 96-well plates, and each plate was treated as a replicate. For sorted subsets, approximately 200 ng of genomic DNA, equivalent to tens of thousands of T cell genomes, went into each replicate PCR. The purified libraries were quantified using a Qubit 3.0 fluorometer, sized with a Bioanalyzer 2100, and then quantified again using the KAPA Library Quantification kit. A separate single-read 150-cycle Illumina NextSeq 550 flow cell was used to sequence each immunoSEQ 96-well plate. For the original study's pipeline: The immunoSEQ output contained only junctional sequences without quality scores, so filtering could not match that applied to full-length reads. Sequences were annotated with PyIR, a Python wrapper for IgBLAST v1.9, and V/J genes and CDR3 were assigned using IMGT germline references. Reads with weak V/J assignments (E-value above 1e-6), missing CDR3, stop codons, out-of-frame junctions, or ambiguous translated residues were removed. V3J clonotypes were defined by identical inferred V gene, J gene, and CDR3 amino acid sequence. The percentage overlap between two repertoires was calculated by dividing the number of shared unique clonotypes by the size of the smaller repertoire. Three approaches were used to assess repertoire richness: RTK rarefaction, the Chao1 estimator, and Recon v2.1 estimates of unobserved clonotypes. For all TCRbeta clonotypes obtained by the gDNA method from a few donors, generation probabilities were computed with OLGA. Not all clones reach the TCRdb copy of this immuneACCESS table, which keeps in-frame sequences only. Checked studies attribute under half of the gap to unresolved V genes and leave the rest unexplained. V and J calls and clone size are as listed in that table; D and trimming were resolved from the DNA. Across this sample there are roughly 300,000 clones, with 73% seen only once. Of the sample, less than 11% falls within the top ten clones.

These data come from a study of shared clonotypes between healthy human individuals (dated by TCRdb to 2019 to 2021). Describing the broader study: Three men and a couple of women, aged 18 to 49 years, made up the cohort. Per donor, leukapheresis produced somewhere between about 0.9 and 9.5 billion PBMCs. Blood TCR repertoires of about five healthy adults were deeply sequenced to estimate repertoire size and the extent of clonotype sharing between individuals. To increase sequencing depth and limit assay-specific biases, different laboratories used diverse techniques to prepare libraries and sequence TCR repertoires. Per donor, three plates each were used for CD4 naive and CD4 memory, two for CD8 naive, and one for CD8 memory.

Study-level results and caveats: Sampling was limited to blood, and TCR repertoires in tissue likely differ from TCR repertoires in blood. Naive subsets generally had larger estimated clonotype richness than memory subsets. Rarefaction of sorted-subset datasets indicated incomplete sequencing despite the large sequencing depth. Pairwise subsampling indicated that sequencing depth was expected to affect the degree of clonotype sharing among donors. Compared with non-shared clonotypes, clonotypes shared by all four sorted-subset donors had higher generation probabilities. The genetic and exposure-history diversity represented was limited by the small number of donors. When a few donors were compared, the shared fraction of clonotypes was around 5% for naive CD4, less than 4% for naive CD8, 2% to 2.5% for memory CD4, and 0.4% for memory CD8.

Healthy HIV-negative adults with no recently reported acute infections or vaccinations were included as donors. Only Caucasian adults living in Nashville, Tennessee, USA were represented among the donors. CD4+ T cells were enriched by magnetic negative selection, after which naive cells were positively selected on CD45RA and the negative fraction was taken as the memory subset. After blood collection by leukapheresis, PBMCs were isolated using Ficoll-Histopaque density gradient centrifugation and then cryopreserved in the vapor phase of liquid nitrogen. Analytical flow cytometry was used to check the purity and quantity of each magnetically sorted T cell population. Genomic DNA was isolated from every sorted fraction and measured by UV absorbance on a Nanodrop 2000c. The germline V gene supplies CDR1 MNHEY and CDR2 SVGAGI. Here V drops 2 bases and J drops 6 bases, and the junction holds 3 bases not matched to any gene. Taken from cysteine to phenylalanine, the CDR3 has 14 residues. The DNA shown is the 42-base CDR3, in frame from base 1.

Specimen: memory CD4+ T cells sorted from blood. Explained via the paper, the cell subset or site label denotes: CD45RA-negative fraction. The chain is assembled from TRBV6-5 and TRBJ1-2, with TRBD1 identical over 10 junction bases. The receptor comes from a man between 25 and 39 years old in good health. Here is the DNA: TGTGCCAGCAGTTACCGACAGGGGGCGAATGGCTACACCTTC. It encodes CASSYRQGANGYTF.